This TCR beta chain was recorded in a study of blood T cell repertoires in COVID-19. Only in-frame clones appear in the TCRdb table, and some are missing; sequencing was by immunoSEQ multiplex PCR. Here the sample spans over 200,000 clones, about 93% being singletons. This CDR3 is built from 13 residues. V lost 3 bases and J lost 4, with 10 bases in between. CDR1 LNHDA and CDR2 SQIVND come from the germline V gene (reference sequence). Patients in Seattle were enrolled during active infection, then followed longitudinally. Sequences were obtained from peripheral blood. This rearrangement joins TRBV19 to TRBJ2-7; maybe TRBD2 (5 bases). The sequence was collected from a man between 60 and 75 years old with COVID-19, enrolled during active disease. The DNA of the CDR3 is TGTGCCAGTAGTATGACGGGGTCGTACGAGCAGTACTTC. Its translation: CASSMTGSYEQYF. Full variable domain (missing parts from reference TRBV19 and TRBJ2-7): DGGITQSPKYLFRKEGQNVTLSCEQNLNHDAMYWYRQDPGQGLRLIYYSQIVNDFQKGDIAEGYSVSREKKESFPLTVTSAQKNPTAFYLCASSMTGSYEQYFGPGTRLTVT.